This TCR beta chain is drawn from a study of shared clonotypes between healthy human individuals. Assay used: immunoSEQ multiplex PCR; TCRdb lists only in-frame clones, some missing. Of about 1,500,000 clones listed, approximately 97% are singletons. The ends were cut back, 0 bases at V and 4 bases at J, with 9 bases in the middle. This CDR3 spans 15 amino acids. Germline assignment: CDR1 KGHSH and CDR2 LQKENI. The sequenced sample was naive CD4+ T cells sorted from blood. As for subset: CD45RA+ positively selected. This clonotype was sampled from a man between 25 and 39 years old in good health. The chain links TRBV18 to TRBJ2-2; tentatively, D is TRBD1 (5 bases). The CDR3 DNA reads TGTGCCAGCTCACCACCGGGGCTAAGCACCGGGGAGCTGTTTTTT. This sequence encodes CASSPPGLSTGELFF.